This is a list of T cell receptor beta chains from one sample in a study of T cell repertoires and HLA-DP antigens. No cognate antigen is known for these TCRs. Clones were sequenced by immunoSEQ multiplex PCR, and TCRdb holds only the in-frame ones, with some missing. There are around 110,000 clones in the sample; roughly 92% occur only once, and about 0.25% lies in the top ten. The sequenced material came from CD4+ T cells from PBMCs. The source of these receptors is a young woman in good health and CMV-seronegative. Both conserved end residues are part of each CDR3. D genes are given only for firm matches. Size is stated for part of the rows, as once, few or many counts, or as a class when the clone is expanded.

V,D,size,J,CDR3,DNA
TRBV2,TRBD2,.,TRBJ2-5,CASRVRAGGQETQYF,TGTGCCAGCAGGGTGAGAGCGGGAGGCCAAGAGACCCAGTACTTC
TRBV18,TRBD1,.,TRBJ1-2,CASSPRQGDGYTF,TGTGCCAGCTCGCCTAGACAGGGCGATGGCTACACCTTC
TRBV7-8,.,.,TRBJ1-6,CASSSLDRRFNSPLHF,TGTGCCAGCAGCTCCCTCGACAGGCGGTTTAATTCACCCCTCCACTTT
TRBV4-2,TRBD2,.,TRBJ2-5,CASSRRLAGNQETQYF,TGTGCCAGCAGCCGACGACTAGCGGGTAACCAAGAGACCCAGTACTTC
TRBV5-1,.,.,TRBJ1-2,CASSLGGFVKDVRNSYGYTF,TGCGCCAGCAGCTTGGGTGGATTTGTAAAGGACGTCCGAAATTCCTATGGCTACACCTTC
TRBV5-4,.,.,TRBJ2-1,CASSLAVELEQFF,TGTGCCAGCAGCTTGGCGGTTGAACTTGAGCAGTTCTTC
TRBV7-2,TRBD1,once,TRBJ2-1,CASSKDRGVYNEQFF,TGTGCCAGCAGCAAGGACAGGGGCGTCTACAATGAGCAGTTCTTC
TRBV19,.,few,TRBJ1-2,CASSIDRSGQRGYTF,TGTGCCAGTAGTATAGATAGGTCGGGACAACGCGGCTACACCTTC
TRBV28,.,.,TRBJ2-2,CASSLFAGRPGELFF,TGTGCCAGCAGTTTATTTGCCGGGAGACCCGGGGAGCTGTTTTTT
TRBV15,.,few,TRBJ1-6,CATSRDGTNSPLHF,TGTGCCACCAGCAGAGACGGAACCAATTCACCCCTCCACTTT
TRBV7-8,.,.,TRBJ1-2,CASSLGGWGAGYTF,TGTGCCAGCAGCTTAGGAGGCTGGGGTGCTGGCTACACCTTC
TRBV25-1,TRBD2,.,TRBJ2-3,CASTKLAGVRFTDTQYF,TGTGCCAGCACGAAACTAGCGGGAGTTCGCTTCACAGATACGCAGTATTTT
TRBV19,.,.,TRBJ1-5,CASSVSGSNQPQHF,TGTGCCAGTAGTGTGTCCGGGAGCAATCAGCCCCAGCATTTT
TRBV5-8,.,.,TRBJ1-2,CASSLTAGYGYTF,TGTGCCAGCAGCTTGACGGCAGGCTATGGCTACACCTTC
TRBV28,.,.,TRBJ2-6,CASSLSGAITGANVLTF,TGTGCCAGCAGTTTATCGGGGGCCATTACTGGGGCCAACGTCCTGACTTTC
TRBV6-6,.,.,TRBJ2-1,CASSYSNNEQFF,TGTGCCAGCAGTTACTCAAACAATGAGCAGTTCTTC